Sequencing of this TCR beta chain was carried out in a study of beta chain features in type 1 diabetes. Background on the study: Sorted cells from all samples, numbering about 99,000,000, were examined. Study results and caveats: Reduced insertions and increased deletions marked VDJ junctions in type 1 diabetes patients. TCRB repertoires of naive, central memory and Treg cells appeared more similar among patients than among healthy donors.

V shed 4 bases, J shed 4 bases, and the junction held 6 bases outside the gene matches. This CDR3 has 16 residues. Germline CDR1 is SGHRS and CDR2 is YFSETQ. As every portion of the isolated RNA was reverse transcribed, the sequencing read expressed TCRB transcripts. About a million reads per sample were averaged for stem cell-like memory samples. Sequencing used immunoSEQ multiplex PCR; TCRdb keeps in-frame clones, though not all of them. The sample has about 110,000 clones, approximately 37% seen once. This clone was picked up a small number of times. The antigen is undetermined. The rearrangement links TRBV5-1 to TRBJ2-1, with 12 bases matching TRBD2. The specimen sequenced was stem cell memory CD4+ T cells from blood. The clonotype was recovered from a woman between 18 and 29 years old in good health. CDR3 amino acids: CASSVLAGGLYNEQFF. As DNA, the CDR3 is TGCGCCAGCAGCGTACTAGCGGGAGGTCTGTACAATGAGCAGTTCTTC.